The text below deals with one T cell receptor (beta chain). Its antigen remains unknown. This sample was included in a study of cytomegalovirus exposure and HLA in healthy donors. Whole-study results and caveats: Several of the most significant clusters were apparently associated with common viral pathogens in a later analysis. As a later analysis showed, a missense DCLRE1C variant was linked to trimming of TCR beta V- and J-genes.

PCR amplification relied on 60 Vbeta primers (plus 13 Jbeta primers). TCRdb's table, derived via immunoSEQ multiplex PCR, lists solely in-frame clones and lacks some. The sample has 45,000 to 70,000 clones. This CDR3 spans 15 amino acids. CDR1 and CDR2 (germline): KGHSH, LQKENI. V was cut by 3 bases and J by 2 bases, with 12 bases left in between. The source is a woman aged 45-65 years in good health and CMV-seropositive. What was sequenced was PBMCs. The chain links TRBV18 to TRBJ2-3; D perhaps matches TRBD1 (6 bases). The CDR3 DNA reads as TGTGCCAGCTCACCTGGACAGTTATACACAGATACGCAGTATTTT. It translates to CASSPGQLYTDTQYF.